A single sample gave rise to the 18 T cell receptor beta chains below, sequenced in a study of Ad26.COV2.S vaccination and SARS-CoV-2 variants (dated by TCRdb to the early 2020s). To prepare the library, the immunoSEQ multiplex PCR assay was applied. The table was pulled from immuneACCESS by TCRdb, which kept in-frame rearrangements only. Such tables lose some clones; where checked, under half of the loss comes from unresolved V genes, and the rest has no known cause. This sample comprises hundreds of thousands of clones, roughly 87% of them detected only once. The ten largest make up just over 2.5% of the sample. Sample treatment or condition, as interpreted from the label and publication: around 19 received Ad26.COV2.S at low or high dose, single or two shots; 5 received placebo; per-sample allocation not given. For vaccine and placebo recipients, repertoires were sequenced using samples collected on day 63 after the first injection.

Source: peripheral blood, taken in a trial of Ad26.COV2.S vaccine versus placebo. The receptor source for this set is a person between 18 and 65 years old who received the Ad26.COV2.S COVID-19 vaccine or a placebo.

The V gene is TRBV4-3, the J gene TRBJ1-2; no reliable D call. The V gene's germline CDR1 is LGHNA and CDR2 YSLEER. This CDR3 spans 14 amino acids. The V and J ends lost 0 bases and 7 bases respectively, with 12 bases between them. CDR3 residues: CASSQEGGGFGYTF. CDR3 DNA: TGCGCCAGCAGCCAAGAAGGTGGTGGTTTTGGCTACACCTTC.

The chain employs TRBV4-1 and TRBJ1-4; no clear D gene. The CDR3 runs 15 residues. Germline V gives CDR1 MGHRA, CDR2 YSYEKL. The V end was cut by 1 base, the J end by 8 bases, with 14 bases between. The CDR3 protein is CASSQGTQPGEKLFF. The CDR3 DNA sequence: TGCGCCAGCAGCCAAGGAACCCAGCCGGGGGAAAAACTGTTTTTT.

The chain uses TRBV27 and TRBJ2-5; maybe TRBD2 (6 bases). The V end lost 4 bases, the J end lost 5 bases, and 26 bases lay between the germline ends. The CDR3 contains 18 residues. Germline CDR1 MNHEY, CDR2 SMNVEV (reference sequence). The chain's CDR3 is CASSSFGGWGGKAETQYF. The CDR3 coding sequence is TGTGCCAGCAGTTCATTCGGGGGATGGGGAGGCAAGGCGGAGACCCAGTACTTC.

The CDR3 loop is CASSLPRTSAGIYEQYF. For the CDR3, the DNA is TGTGCCAGCAGCTTACCCAGGACTAGCGCGGGTATCTACGAGCAGTACTTC. This chain joins TRBV7-4 and TRBJ2-7, with 9 bases aligning to TRBD2. This CDR3 region has 17 residues. Trimming took 2 bases from V and 3 from J; bases not matched to a gene: 11. Germline-derived CDR1 and CDR2 are SGHVT and SQSDAQ.

With respect to this clone: Additional DNA sequences in this sample encode the identical CDR3. The genes are TRBV7-9 and TRBJ2-3; D call uncertain. The CDR3 covers 13 residues. The ends were cut back, 3 bases at V and 3 bases at J, with 7 bases in the middle. Germline-derived CDR1 and CDR2 are SEHNR and FQNEAQ (reference sequence). Here the CDR3 reads CASSFSGTDTQYF. The CDR3 DNA follows: TGTGCCAGCAGCTTCTCGGGTACAGATACGCAGTATTTT.

The chain employs TRBV5-4 and TRBJ2-5; no firm D call. The CDR3 has 12 amino acids. Trimming stripped 1 base from V and 3 bases from J, with 4 bases between. Germline CDR1 and CDR2: SGHNT and YYREEE (reference sequence). CDR3 DNA sequence: TGTGCCAGCAGCTTGCGCAAAGAGACCCAGTACTTC. Its translation: CASSLRKETQYF.

The genes are TRBV5-6 and TRBJ1-1; D ambiguous. Germline assignment: CDR1 SGHDT and CDR2 YYEEEE. The CDR3 extends over 14 amino acids. With 6 bases removed from V and 2 bases from J, the gap between germline ends came to 14 bases. The CDR3 DNA follows: TGTGCCAGCATTTGGTTACAGCATAACACTGAAGCTTTCTTT. Protein product: CASIWLQHNTEAFF.

The chain recombines TRBV4-1 with TRBJ2-7, with D perhaps assigned TRBD1 or TRBD2 (5 bases each). This CDR3 is 14 amino acids long. Looked up from germline, CDR1 is MGHRA and CDR2 is YSYEKL. V lost 0 bases to trimming and J lost 2 bases, with 8 bases between them. CDR3 sequence: CASSQESGPYEQYV. CDR3 coding DNA: TGCGCCAGCAGCCAAGAGTCGGGGCCCTACGAGCAGTACGTC.

CDR3 sequence (DNA): TGTGCCAGCATCACAAACGAGCAGTACGTC. Protein sequence: CASITNEQYV. The gene calls are TRBV3-1 (or the pseudogene TRBV3-2) and TRBJ2-7; D gene unclear. The V gene lost 7 bases and the J gene lost 5 bases, with 6 bases spanning the gap. The germline V gene encodes CDR1 LGHDT and CDR2 YNNKEL (reference sequence). This CDR3 has 10 amino acids.

The CDR3 DNA sequence: TGTGCCAGCAGTTTGGGGGGCGCAAGGCAGTACTTC. Translating gives CASSLGGARQYF. The chain carries TRBV28 and TRBJ2-7; D tentatively fits TRBD1 or TRBD2 (6 bases each). The V gene's germline CDR1 is MDHEN and CDR2 SYDVKM. Trimming shortened V by 3 bases and J by 9 bases, and 12 bases separated the two germline ends. CDR3 length: 12 amino acids.

V gene TRBV2 combines with J gene TRBJ1-2; 9 positions agree with TRBD1. With V trimmed by 2 bases and J by 8 bases, 12 bases remained unmatched. This CDR3 spans 16 amino acids. Per the germline V gene, CDR1 is SNHLY and CDR2 is FYNNEI. CDR3 nucleotide sequence: TGTGCCAGCAGTGAACCATACTCACAGGGGGCGCAAGGCTACACCTTC. It yields the protein CASSEPYSQGAQGYTF.

The gene calls are TRBV4-2 and TRBJ2-1, with TRBD2 identical over 10 bases. Germline V gives CDR1 LGHNA, CDR2 YNFKEQ. The CDR3 length is 16 residues. Losses at the gene ends were 4 bases for V and 4 bases for J; bases not matched to a gene: 7. CDR3 DNA sequence: TGTGCCAGCAGCCTTCGGTCTAGCGGGGGATACAATGAGCAGTTCTTC. Its protein product is CASSLRSSGGYNEQFF.

This clone was found once. This specimen includes other DNA sequences encoding the same CDR3. This chain joins TRBV5-1 and TRBJ2-2; the match to TRBD2 covers 8 bases. The germline gives CDR1 SGHRS, CDR2 YFSETQ. V dropped 5 bases and J dropped 0; count of bases not matched to a gene: 0. CDR3 size: 14 residues. Here the CDR3 reads CASRGLANTGELFF. The CDR3 DNA is TGCGCCAGCAGGGGACTAGCGAACACCGGGGAGCTGTTTTTT.

The chain couples TRBV28 to TRBJ1-2, with D tentatively TRBD1 (6 bases). CDR1 MDHEN and CDR2 SYDVKM come from the germline V gene. Trimming cost V 8 bases and J 4 bases, with 14 bases left between them. The CDR3 totals 13 residues. The CDR3 sequence is CASCYRVGYGYTF. The CDR3 nucleotides read TGTGCCAGCTGTTACAGGGTAGGCTATGGCTACACCTTC.

As to this clone: The same CDR3 can be traced to other DNA sequences in this sample. The gene calls are TRBV5-1 and TRBJ1-6; 7 bases line up with TRBD1. With 4 bases clipped from V and 8 bases from J, the junction kept 6 bases outside the gene matches. Germline values: CDR1 SGHRS, CDR2 YFSETQ. CDR3 length: 14 residues. The CDR3 is CASSLTGPDSPLHF. DNA for the CDR3: TGCGCCAGCAGCCTGACAGGGCCGGATTCACCCCTCCACTTT.

This chain connects TRBV11-1 to TRBJ2-5; the match to TRBD1 covers 7 bases. Germline trimming cut 5 bases from V and 2 bases from J; bases unmatched to any gene: 5. The CDR3 contains 14 residues. Per the germline V gene, CDR1 is SGHAT and CDR2 is FQDESV (reference sequence). CDR3 sequence (DNA): TGTGCCAGCAGCCCGGGACAGTTACAAGAGACCCAGTACTTC. Translating gives CASSPGQLQETQYF.

The J gene is TRBJ1-1, the V gene TRBV7-9; 8 bases are a match to TRBD1. The CDR3 length is 16 residues. The germline V gene encodes CDR1 SEHNR and CDR2 FQNEAQ (reference sequence). V lost 5 bases and J lost 3; bases outside the gene matches: 11. DNA of the CDR3: TGTGCCAGCAGCACCTCCGGGACAGGTCCTTACACTGAAGCTTTCTTT. This sequence encodes CASSTSGTGPYTEAFF.

The CDR3 nucleotides read TGTGCCAGCAGCCGGACAGAGCCCACTGAAGCTTTCTTT. This encodes CASSRTEPTEAFF. The chain has TRBV3-1 (or the pseudogene TRBV3-2) and TRBJ1-1, with a tentative D call TRBD1 (6 bases). V was trimmed by 4 bases and J by 4 bases, leaving 10 bases between them. The germline V gene encodes CDR1 LGHDT and CDR2 YNNKEL (reference sequence). The CDR3 length is 13 residues.